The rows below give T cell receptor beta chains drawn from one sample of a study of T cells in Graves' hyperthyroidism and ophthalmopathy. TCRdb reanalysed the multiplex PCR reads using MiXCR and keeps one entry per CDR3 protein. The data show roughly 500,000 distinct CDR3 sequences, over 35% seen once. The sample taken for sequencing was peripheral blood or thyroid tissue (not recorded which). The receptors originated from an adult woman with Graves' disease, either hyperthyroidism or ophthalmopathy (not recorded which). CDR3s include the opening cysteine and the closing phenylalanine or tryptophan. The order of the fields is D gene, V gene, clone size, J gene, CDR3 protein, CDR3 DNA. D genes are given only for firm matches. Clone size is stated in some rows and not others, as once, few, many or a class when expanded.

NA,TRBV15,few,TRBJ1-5,CATSRGLGITSSNQPQHF,TGTGCCACCAGCAGAGGGTTGGGCATAACCTCTAGCAATCAGCCCCAGCATTTT
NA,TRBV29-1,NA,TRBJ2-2,CSVAGATGELFF,TGCAGCGTTGCCGGGGCCACCGGGGAGCTGTTTTTT
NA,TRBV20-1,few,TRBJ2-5,CSARGAIGETQYF,TGCAGTGCTAGGGGGGCAATTGGAGAGACCCAGTACTTC
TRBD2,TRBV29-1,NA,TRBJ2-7,CSSYAGGSYEQYF,TGCAGCAGTTACGCGGGAGGCTCCTACGAGCAGTACTTC
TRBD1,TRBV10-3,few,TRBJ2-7,CAISRDRVREQYF,TGTGCCATCAGCCGGGACAGGGTTCGGGAGCAGTACTTC
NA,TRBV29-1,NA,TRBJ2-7,CSIGGRPYEQYF,TGCAGCATCGGCGGACGGCCCTACGAGCAGTACTTC
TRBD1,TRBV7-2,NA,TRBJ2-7,CASSDGTGGLYEQYF,TGTGCCAGCAGCGATGGGACAGGGGGCTTGTACGAGCAGTACTTC
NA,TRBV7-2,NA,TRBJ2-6,CASSLIGRSGANVLTF,TGTGCCAGCAGCTTAATTGGTCGCTCTGGGGCCAACGTCCTGACTTTC
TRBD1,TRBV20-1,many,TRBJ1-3,CSADRGSGNTIYF,TGCAGTGCGGACAGGGGCTCTGGAAACACCATATATTTT
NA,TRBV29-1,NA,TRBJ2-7,CSSEEGIPTDEQYF,TGCAGCAGTGAAGAGGGTATCCCAACTGACGAGCAGTACTTC
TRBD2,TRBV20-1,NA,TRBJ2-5,CSAEAGVQETQYF,TGCAGTGCGGAAGCGGGGGTACAAGAGACCCAGTACTTC
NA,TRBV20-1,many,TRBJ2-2,CSAPTRLNTGELFF,TGCAGTGCTCCTACTAGACTGAACACCGGGGAGCTGTTTTTT
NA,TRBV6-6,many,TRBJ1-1,CASTETVSRGLAFF,TGTGCCAGCACTGAGACAGTGAGTAGGGGATTGGCTTTCTTT
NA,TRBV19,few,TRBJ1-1,CASSSEGGTEAFF,TGTGCCAGTAGTAGCGAGGGCGGCACTGAAGCTTTCTTT
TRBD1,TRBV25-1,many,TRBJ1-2,CASSETGSLQGYTF,TGTGCCAGCAGTGAGACAGGGTCCCTTCAGGGCTACACCTTC
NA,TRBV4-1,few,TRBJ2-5,CASSQDRRPGMETQYF,TGCGCCAGCAGCCAAGATCGACGGCCGGGGATGGAGACCCAGTACTTC
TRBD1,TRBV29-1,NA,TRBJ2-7,CSRDRGRVYEQYF,TGCAGTCGGGACAGGGGGCGGGTCTACGAGCAGTACTTC
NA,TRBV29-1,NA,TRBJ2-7,CSVVIGLSNWGEQYF,TGCAGCGTTGTAATCGGACTTTCGAATTGGGGCGAGCAGTACTTC
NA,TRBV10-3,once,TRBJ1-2,CAISAFWGPPNYGYTF,TGTGCCATCAGTGCGTTTTGGGGCCCCCCTAACTATGGCTACACCTTC
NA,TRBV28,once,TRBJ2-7,CASSSWLPGVGSYEQYF,TGTGCCAGCAGTTCTTGGCTTCCAGGAGTAGGGTCCTACGAGCAGTACTTC
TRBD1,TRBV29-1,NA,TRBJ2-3,CSVGRRTGPTADTQYF,TGCAGCGTTGGACGGAGGACAGGCCCGACGGCAGATACGCAGTATTTT
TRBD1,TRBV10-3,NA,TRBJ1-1,CAIKERDRANLGTEAFF,TGTGCCATCAAGGAAAGGGACAGGGCTAATTTGGGCACTGAAGCTTTCTTT
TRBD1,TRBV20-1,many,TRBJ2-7,CSANDRGGYEQYF,TGCAGTGCTAACGACAGGGGTGGCTACGAGCAGTACTTC
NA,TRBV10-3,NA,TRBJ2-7,CASSVQRNYEQYF,TGTGCCAGCAGTGTCCAGCGGAACTACGAGCAGTACTTC
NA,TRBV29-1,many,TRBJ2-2,CSADTTNTGELFF,TGCAGCGCTGACACCACGAACACCGGGGAGCTGTTTTTT
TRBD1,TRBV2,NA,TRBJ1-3,CASSPFQDRVGNTIYF,TGTGCCAGCAGTCCATTCCAAGACAGGGTTGGAAACACCATATATTTT
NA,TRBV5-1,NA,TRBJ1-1,CASSTYRDNTEAFF,TGCGCCAGCAGCACATACCGGGACAACACTGAAGCTTTCTTT
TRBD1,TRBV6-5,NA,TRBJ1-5,CASSSDRGVQPQHF,TGTGCCAGCAGCTCTGACAGGGGGGTTCAGCCCCAGCATTTT
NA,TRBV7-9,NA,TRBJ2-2,CASSQKSGELFF,TGTGCCAGCAGCCAGAAGTCCGGGGAGCTGTTTTTT
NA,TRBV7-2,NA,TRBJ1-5,CASSPTVNNQPQHF,TGTGCCAGCAGCCCGACGGTGAACAATCAGCCCCAGCATTTT
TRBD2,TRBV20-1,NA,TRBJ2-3,CSARGGLAGETDTQYF,TGCAGTGCTAGAGGGGGACTAGCGGGAGAAACAGATACGCAGTATTTT
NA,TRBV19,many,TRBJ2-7,CASSIDAFIAYEQYF,TGTGCCAGTAGTATCGATGCCTTTATCGCCTACGAGCAGTACTTC
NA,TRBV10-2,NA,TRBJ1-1,CASRQGDPNTEAFF,TGCGCCAGCAGGCAGGGTGACCCGAACACTGAAGCTTTCTTT
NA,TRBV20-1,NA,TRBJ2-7,CSARRLASGTYEQYF,TGCAGTGCTAGACGGCTTGCAAGCGGCACCTACGAGCAGTACTTC
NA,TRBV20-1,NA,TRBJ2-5,CSARPQGF,TGCAGTGCTAGACCACAGGGATTC
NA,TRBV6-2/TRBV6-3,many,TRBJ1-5,CASKTTEDNQPQHF,TGTGCCAGCAAAACGACGGAGGACAATCAGCCCCAGCATTTT
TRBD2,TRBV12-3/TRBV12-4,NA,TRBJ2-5,CASMTSVVETQYF,TGTGCCAGCATGACTAGCGTCGTGGAGACCCAGTACTTC
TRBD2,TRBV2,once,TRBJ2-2,CASSEGPGLAAKRELFF,TGTGCCAGCAGTGAAGGCCCGGGACTAGCGGCTAAGAGGGAGCTGTTTTTT
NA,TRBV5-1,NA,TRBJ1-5,CASSLFAGTNQPQHF,TGCGCCAGCAGCTTGTTTGCAGGGACCAATCAGCCCCAGCATTTT
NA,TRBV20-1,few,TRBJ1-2,CSASEGGGYTF,TGCAGTGCTAGTGAGGGGGGTGGCTACACCTTC
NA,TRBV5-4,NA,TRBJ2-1,CASSLVGGNNEQFF,TGTGCCAGCAGCTTGGTTGGCGGGAACAATGAGCAGTTCTTC
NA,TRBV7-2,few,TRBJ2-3,CASKSGMSDTQYF,TGTGCCAGCAAGTCAGGAATGTCAGATACGCAGTATTTT
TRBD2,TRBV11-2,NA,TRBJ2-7,CASSWGLPSYEQYF,TGTGCCAGCAGCTGGGGACTACCCTCCTACGAGCAGTACTTC
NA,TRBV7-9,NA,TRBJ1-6,CASSLRDHNSPLHF,TGTGCCAGCAGCCTCCGGGACCATAATTCACCCCTCCACTTT
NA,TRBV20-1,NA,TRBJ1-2,CSARYTQDTSGDDGYTF,TGCAGTGCTAGGTATACCCAGGACACTTCCGGGGACGATGGCTACACCTTC
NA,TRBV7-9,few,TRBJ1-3,CASSLTPGGYSGNTIYF,TGTGCCAGCAGCCTCACCCCGGGGGGATATTCTGGAAACACCATATATTTT